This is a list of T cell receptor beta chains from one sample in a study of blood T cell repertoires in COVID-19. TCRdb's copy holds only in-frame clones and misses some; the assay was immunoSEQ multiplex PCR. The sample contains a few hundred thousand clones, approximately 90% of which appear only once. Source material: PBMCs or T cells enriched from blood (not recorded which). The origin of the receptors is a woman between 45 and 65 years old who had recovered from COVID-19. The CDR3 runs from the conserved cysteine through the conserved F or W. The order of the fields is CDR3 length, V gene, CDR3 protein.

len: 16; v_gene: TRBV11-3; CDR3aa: CASSRSLASSYNEQFF
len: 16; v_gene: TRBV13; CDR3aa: CASSSPSSGSYNEQFF
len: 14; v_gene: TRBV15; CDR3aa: CATSRAGESYEQYF
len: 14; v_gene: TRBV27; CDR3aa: CASSLNRDGSPLHF
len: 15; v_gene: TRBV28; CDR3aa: CASRLEAKYNQPQHF
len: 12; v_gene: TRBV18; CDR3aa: CASSPLSGGYTF
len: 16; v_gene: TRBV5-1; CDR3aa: CASSLLGQGSGNTIYF
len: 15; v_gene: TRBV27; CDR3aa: CASSSDISSTDTQYF
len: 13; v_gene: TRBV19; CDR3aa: CASSMGGRTEAFF
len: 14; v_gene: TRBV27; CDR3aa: CASSLFAVTGELFF